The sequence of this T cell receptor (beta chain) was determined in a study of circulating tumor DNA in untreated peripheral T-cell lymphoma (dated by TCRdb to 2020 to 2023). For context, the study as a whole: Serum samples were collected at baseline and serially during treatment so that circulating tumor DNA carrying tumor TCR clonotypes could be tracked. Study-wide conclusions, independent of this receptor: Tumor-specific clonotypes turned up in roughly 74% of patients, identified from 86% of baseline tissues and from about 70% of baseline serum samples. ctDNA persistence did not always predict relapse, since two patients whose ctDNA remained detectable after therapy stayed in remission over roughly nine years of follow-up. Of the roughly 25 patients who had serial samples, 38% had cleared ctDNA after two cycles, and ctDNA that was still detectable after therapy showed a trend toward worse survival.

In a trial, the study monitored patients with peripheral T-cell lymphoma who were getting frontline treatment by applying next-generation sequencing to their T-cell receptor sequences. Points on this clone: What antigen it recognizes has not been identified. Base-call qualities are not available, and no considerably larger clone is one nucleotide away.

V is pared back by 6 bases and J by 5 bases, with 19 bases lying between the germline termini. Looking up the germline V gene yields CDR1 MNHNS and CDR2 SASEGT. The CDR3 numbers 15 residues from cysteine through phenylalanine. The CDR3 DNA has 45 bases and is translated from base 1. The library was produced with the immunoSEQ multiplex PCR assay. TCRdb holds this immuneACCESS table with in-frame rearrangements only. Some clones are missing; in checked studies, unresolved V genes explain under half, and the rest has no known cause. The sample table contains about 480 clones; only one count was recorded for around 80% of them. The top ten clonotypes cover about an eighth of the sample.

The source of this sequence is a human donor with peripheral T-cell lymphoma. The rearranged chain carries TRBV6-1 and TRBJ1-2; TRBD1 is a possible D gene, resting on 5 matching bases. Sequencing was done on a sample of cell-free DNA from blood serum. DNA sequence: TGTGCCAGCAGGCTGGAGGGGACCGGGGGGTATGGCTACACCTTC. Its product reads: CASRLEGTGGYGYTF.